The next 31 T cell receptor beta chains were all read from a single sample in a study of shared clonotypes between healthy human individuals (dated by TCRdb to about 2020). Libraries were built with the immunoSEQ multiplex PCR assay. The table comes from immuneACCESS by way of TCRdb, which keeps in-frame sequences with V and J called. Part of the clones is missing from these tables; in studies checked, under half for an unresolved V gene and the rest for unknown reasons. This sample has about 2.4 million clones in its table, and around 94% of those were observed once. The ten largest clones capture 0.13% to 0.15% of the sample. The specimen was naive CD4+ T cells sorted from blood. According to the study, the label for this sample's cell subset or site signals: CD45RA+ positively selected. The receptors derive from a man younger than 35 in good health.

The J gene is TRBJ1-1, the V gene TRBV28, with unresolved D. This CDR3 contains 14 residues. V lost 4 bases and J 6 bases, leaving 15 bases between the germline ends. Per germline, CDR1 MDHEN and CDR2 SYDVKM. The chain's CDR3 is CASSSRTPRAEAFF. The CDR3 coding sequence is TGTGCCAGCAGTTCCCGGACCCCGAGGGCTGAAGCTTTCTTT.

J is TRBJ2-7 and V is TRBV4-1; 12 bases line up with TRBD2. The CDR3 has 16 amino acids. Germline V gene lookup returns CDR1 MGHRA and CDR2 YSYEKL. Trimming took 3 bases from V and 3 from J; bases not matched to a gene: 6. The CDR3 here is CASSHPLTSGSYEQYF. The DNA of the CDR3 is TGCGCCAGCAGCCACCCCCTGACTAGCGGGAGCTACGAGCAGTACTTC.

The rearrangement joins TRBV10-3 to TRBJ1-4, with a possible D match to TRBD1 (6 bases). CDR3 length equals 13 residues. Germline V lookup: CDR1 ENHRY, CDR2 SYGVKD. V lost 8 bases to trimming and J lost 7 bases, with 14 bases between them. The CDR3: CAIRGGFGEKLFF. The CDR3 DNA is TGTGCCATCCGAGGGGGTTTCGGTGAAAAACTGTTTTTT.

The chain employs TRBV13 and TRBJ2-7, with D tentatively TRBD2 (5 bases). The CDR3 runs to 14 residues. CDR1 PRHDT and CDR2 FYEKMQ come from the germline V gene (reference sequence). V gave up 6 bases and J gave up 1 base, with 13 bases separating them. The chain's CDR3 is CASRKDSLSYEQYF. The CDR3 DNA follows: TGTGCCAGCAGGAAGGACTCGCTATCCTACGAGCAGTACTTC.

This clone has more than one count but fewer than ten. This rearrangement joins TRBV30 to TRBJ1-6, with D unresolved. The CDR3 extends over 13 amino acids. Germline V gene data show CDR1 as GTSNPN and CDR2 as SVGIG (reference sequence). Between the trimmed V and J ends, which lost 6 bases and 5 bases, there was a span of 11 bases. The CDR3 nucleotides read TGTGCCTGTCGTACGGGGAATAATTCACCCCTCCACTTT. This encodes CACRTGNNSPLHF.

This chain connects TRBV28 to TRBJ2-7, with D perhaps TRBD2 (6 bases). Germline CDR1 MDHEN, CDR2 SYDVKM. Trimming took 6 bases from V and 5 from J, leaving 11 bases between them. This CDR3 comprises 12 residues. The CDR3 DNA reads as TGTGCCAGCAGGGGGAGGAGTGACGAGCAGTACTTC. Protein product: CASRGRSDEQYF.

The chain combines TRBV4-1 with TRBJ1-5, with a possible D match to TRBD1 (5 bases). The CDR3 is 15 amino acids. V lost 1 base to trimming and J lost 3 bases, with 10 bases between them. CDR1 MGHRA and CDR2 YSYEKL come from the germline V gene. For the CDR3, the DNA is TGCGCCAGCAGCCAAGTCCTCGGGACCAATCAGCCCCAGCATTTT. Protein: CASSQVLGTNQPQHF.

The chain is built from TRBV7-9 and TRBJ1-5; D not certain. V shed 5 bases and J shed 0 bases, with 11 bases lying between them. The germline V gene has CDR1 SEHNR and CDR2 FQNEAQ (reference sequence). This CDR3 has 15 residues. In nucleotides, the CDR3 is TGTGCCAGCAGCCCTTTGGAGTATAGCAATCAGCCCCAGCATTTT. It yields the protein CASSPLEYSNQPQHF.

This CDR3 reads CASSRQGIPYEQYF. The CDR3 bases are TGTGCCAGCAGCAGACAGGGTATCCCCTACGAGCAGTACTTC. V gene TRBV13 combines with J gene TRBJ2-7; TRBD1 matches at 7 bases. J lost 2 bases, V lost 5 bases, and 6 bases had no gene match. This CDR3 region has 14 residues. Germline assignment: CDR1 PRHDT and CDR2 FYEKMQ (reference sequence).

Points on this clone: The sample has other DNA sequences that encode this CDR3 too. J is TRBJ2-5 and V is TRBV5-4, with D possibly TRBD2 on 6 matching bases. The CDR3 runs 14 residues. Trimming cost V 0 bases and J 2 bases, with 8 bases left between them. Germline V CDR1 and CDR2: SGHNT, YYREEE (reference sequence). In nucleotides, the CDR3 is TGTGCCAGCAGCTTGGGGGGGGTACAAGAGACCCAGTACTTC. Its protein product is CASSLGGVQETQYF.

The J gene is TRBJ2-1, the V gene TRBV6-6, with 11 positions matching TRBD2. The CDR3 sequence is 15 residues long. Trimming took 4 bases from V and 5 from J; bases not matched to a gene: 4. The germline V gene encodes CDR1 MNHNY and CDR2 SVGAGI (reference sequence). In DNA, the CDR3 is TGTGCCAGCAGTTCCGCTAGCGGGAGGAACAATGAGCAGTTCTTC. Protein: CASSSASGRNNEQFF.

J is TRBJ1-5 and V is TRBV5-3, with D maybe TRBD1 (6 bases). TRBV5-3 is treated as an ORF (open reading frame) with a function not yet certain. Trimming stripped 2 bases from V and 4 bases from J, with 13 bases between. The CDR3 loop spans 15 amino acids. The CDR3 is CARSFLQGRNQPQHF. The CDR3, as DNA: TGTGCCAGAAGCTTTCTTCAGGGGAGGAATCAGCCCCAGCATTTT.

In this sample, this clone turned up once. The rearrangement uses TRBV28 and TRBJ1-1; D may be TRBD1 (5 bases). The germline CDR1 and CDR2 sequences are MDHEN and SYDVKM. Trimming took off 7 bases at V and 0 bases at J, with 21 bases between the two ends. This CDR3 contains 17 residues. The CDR3 region has the DNA TGTGCCAGCACCACCCAATCGTCGGGACTCATGAACACTGAAGCTTTCTTT. This translates into CASTTQSSGLMNTEAFF.

This clone has only one observation. This chain links TRBV5-1 with TRBJ2-1; 15 nucleotides align to TRBD2. CDR3 length: 19 amino acids. V trimming: 2 bases; J trimming: 0 bases; junction bases outside the gene matches: 6. From germline, CDR1 is SGHRS and CDR2 YFSETQ. CDR3 amino acids: CASSFGLAGGPSSYNEQFF. CDR3 in DNA: TGCGCCAGCAGCTTCGGACTAGCGGGGGGGCCAAGCTCCTACAATGAGCAGTTCTTC.

About this clone: This sample includes further DNA sequences coding for the same CDR3. This chain joins TRBV4-1 and TRBJ2-7, with D perhaps matching TRBD1 (6 bases). This CDR3 region has 14 residues. CDR1 MGHRA and CDR2 YSYEKL come from the germline V gene. Trimming removed 5 bases at V and 3 bases at J, with 14 bases between. CDR3 region: CASSKPGQGYEQYF. DNA for the CDR3: TGCGCCAGCAGCAAACCGGGACAAGGCTACGAGCAGTACTTC.

The rearrangement joins TRBV30 to TRBJ2-2; possibly TRBD1 or TRBD2 for D (7 bases each). This CDR3 spans 18 amino acids. V was cut by 8 bases and J by 4 bases, with 29 bases left in between. Germline assignment: CDR1 GTSNPN and CDR2 SVGIG (reference sequence). The CDR3 region is CAAITWTGDSSGTGELFF. CDR3 nucleotides: TGTGCCGCCATTACATGGACAGGAGATTCTAGCGGCACCGGGGAGCTGTTTTTT.

The rearrangement links TRBV9 to TRBJ1-2, with no clear D. Germline loops: CDR1 SGDLS, CDR2 YYNGEE. The CDR3 loop spans 15 amino acids. Deletions cut 4 bases from V and 4 bases from J, with 17 bases between. DNA of the CDR3: TGTGCCAGCAGCCCAGTAGGAGATCTTAGCTATGGCTACACCTTC. Translated, it gives CASSPVGDLSYGYTF. The full variable domain, completed using reference TRBV9 and TRBJ1-2, is DSGVTQTPKHLITATGQRVTLRCSPRSGDLSVYWYQQSLDQGLQFLIQYYNGEERAKGNILERFSAQQFPDLHSELNLSSLELGDSALYFCASSPVGDLSYGYTFGSGTRLTVV.

This clone was detected only a few times. The chain has TRBV7-9 and TRBJ1-2; no clear D. The germline V gene encodes CDR1 SEHNR and CDR2 FQNEAQ (reference sequence). The germline V and J ends were trimmed by 2 bases and 8 bases, with 21 bases remaining between them. This CDR3 has 16 amino acids. The DNA for the CDR3 is TGTGCCAGCAGCTTAACGGCGCCCGCCGCGCCGTGGGGCTACACCTTC. It specifies CASSLTAPAAPWGYTF.

The J gene is TRBJ1-1, the V gene TRBV4-1; the D gene is possibly TRBD1 (6 bases). This CDR3 region has 13 residues. Per the germline V gene, CDR1 is MGHRA and CDR2 is YSYEKL. V lost 5 bases and J lost 6, with 13 bases in between. The CDR3 sequence is CASSNRVPSEAFF. For the CDR3, the DNA is TGCGCCAGCAGCAACAGGGTCCCCTCTGAAGCTTTCTTT.

The chain carries TRBV25-1 and TRBJ2-5; no clear D gene. V lost 4 bases, J lost 0 bases, and 12 bases lay in between. This CDR3 has 15 residues. Germline lookup yields CDR1 MGHDK and CDR2 SYGVNS. The CDR3 bases are TGTGCCAGCAGTGGCCCCGGTTGGTACCAAGAGACCCAGTACTTC. This gives the protein CASSGPGWYQETQYF.

This sequence joins TRBV5-1 and TRBJ2-5, with a tentative D call TRBD2 (5 bases). Trimming left V 0 bases short and J 3 bases short, with 9 bases between. Germline loops: CDR1 SGHRS, CDR2 YFSETQ. The CDR3 has 14 amino acids. CDR3 in amino acids: CASSLAGLEETQYF. In nucleotides, the CDR3 is TGCGCCAGCAGCTTGGCCGGACTGGAAGAGACCCAGTACTTC.

The chain recombines TRBV11-3 with TRBJ2-3; unclear D gene. CDR3 length equals 16 residues. V shed 1 base and J shed 4 bases, with 15 bases lying between them. Germline V gives CDR1 SGHNT, CDR2 YENEEA. This CDR3 reads CASSLGINSLADTQYF. As DNA, the CDR3 is TGTGCCAGCAGCTTAGGGATAAACTCGTTGGCAGATACGCAGTATTTT.

This chain's CDR3 is CASSQIGTNPFEQYF. The DNA for the CDR3 is TGCGCCAGCAGCCAGATCGGGACAAACCCTTTCGAGCAGTACTTC. The V gene is TRBV4-1, the J gene TRBJ2-7, with D maybe TRBD1 (6 bases). V dropped 3 bases and J dropped 6 bases, with 18 bases sitting between them. Germline values: CDR1 MGHRA, CDR2 YSYEKL. This CDR3 has 15 amino acids.

This clone was seen once. This chain links TRBV5-1 with TRBJ2-5; TRBD2 aligns across 9 bases. The CDR3 runs to 16 residues. The V gene's germline CDR1 is SGHRS and CDR2 YFSETQ. V trimming: 4 bases; J trimming: 5 bases; junction bases outside the gene matches: 12. Here the CDR3 reads CASSTLGRGGLETQYF. The CDR3 bases are TGCGCCAGCAGCACCTTAGGGCGGGGGGGCCTCGAGACCCAGTACTTC.

This chain links TRBV15 with TRBJ1-1; possible D gene TRBD1, 5 bases. The germline gives CDR1 LNHNV, CDR2 YYDKDF (reference sequence). V was pared by 3 bases and J by 8 bases, with 13 bases between. The CDR3 covers 13 residues. The CDR3 loop is CATSSEPWTEAFF. In DNA form, the CDR3 reads TGTGCCACCAGCAGCGAACCCTGGACAGAAGCTTTCTTT. Combining the CDR3 with reference TRBV15 and TRBJ1-1 gives the whole variable domain DAMVIQNPRYQVTQFGKPVTLSCSQTLNHNVMYWYQQKSSQAPKLLFHYYDKDFNNEADTPDNFQSRRPNTSFCFLDIRSPGLGDTAMYLCATSSEPWTEAFFGQGTRLTVV.

This clone was seen only once. V gene TRBV5-1 combines with J gene TRBJ2-7; TRBD2 is a possible D gene (6 bases). The CDR3 contains 14 residues. Germline-derived CDR1 and CDR2 are SGHRS and YFSETQ. With 4 bases removed from V and 2 bases from J, the gap between germline ends came to 13 bases. CDR3 protein: CASSRLLAAYEQYF. The CDR3, as DNA: TGCGCCAGCAGCCGACTACTAGCAGCCTACGAGCAGTACTTC. Combining the CDR3 with reference TRBV5-1 and TRBJ2-7 gives the whole variable domain KAGVTQTPRYLIKTRGQQVTLSCSPISGHRSVSWYQQTPGQGLQFLFEYFSETQRNKGNFPGRFSGRQFSNSRSEMNVSTLELGDSALYLCASSRLLAAYEQYFGPGTRLTVT.

The genes are TRBV30 and TRBJ2-2; the match to TRBD1 covers 7 bases. This CDR3 is built from 15 residues. Germline CDR1 reads GTSNPN; CDR2 reads SVGIG (reference sequence). V was clipped by 0 bases and J by 0 bases; unmatched bases: 1. This CDR3 reads CAWSVGGANTGELFF. As DNA, the CDR3 is TGTGCCTGGAGTGTAGGGGGCGCGAACACCGGGGAGCTGTTTTTT.

As concerns this clone: This sample also contains other DNA sequences that code for the same CDR3. The chain joins TRBV7-2 to TRBJ2-7, with D maybe TRBD1 (5 bases). The V end was cut by 1 base, the J end by 3 bases, with 10 bases between. CDR1 is SGHTA and CDR2 is FQGNSA in the germline V gene. CDR3 length: 14 residues. The CDR3 coding sequence is TGTGCCAGCAGCTTAGGTCCCCAGGGCTACGAGCAGTACTTC. This gives the protein CASSLGPQGYEQYF.

J is TRBJ2-1 and V is TRBV6-5; no clear D gene. This CDR3 region has 15 residues. V gave up 5 bases and J gave up 0 bases, with 11 bases separating them. Germline V gene lookup returns CDR1 MNHEY and CDR2 SVGAGI. In DNA form, the CDR3 reads TGTGCCAGCAGTGCCCCTTACAGCTCCTACAATGAGCAGTTCTTC. Its translation: CASSAPYSSYNEQFF.

This clone has just one count. The rearrangement uses TRBV10-3 and TRBJ2-5, with 8 nucleotides matching TRBD2. The CDR3 contains 15 residues. J was trimmed by 5 bases and V by 7 bases; bases with no gene match: 12. The germline V gene encodes CDR1 ENHRY and CDR2 SYGVKD. Here the CDR3 reads CAIKDSGGWGETQYF. The CDR3 DNA reads TGTGCCATCAAAGACAGCGGGGGCTGGGGGGAGACCCAGTACTTC.

The chain couples TRBV28 to TRBJ2-7; D possibly corresponds to TRBD1 (5 bases). The CDR3 extends over 14 amino acids. V gave up 5 bases and J gave up 3 bases, with 14 bases separating them. Germline CDR1 MDHEN, CDR2 SYDVKM. This CDR3 is CASSPARQIYEQYF. The CDR3 DNA follows: TGTGCCAGCAGTCCCGCCAGACAGATCTACGAGCAGTACTTC.